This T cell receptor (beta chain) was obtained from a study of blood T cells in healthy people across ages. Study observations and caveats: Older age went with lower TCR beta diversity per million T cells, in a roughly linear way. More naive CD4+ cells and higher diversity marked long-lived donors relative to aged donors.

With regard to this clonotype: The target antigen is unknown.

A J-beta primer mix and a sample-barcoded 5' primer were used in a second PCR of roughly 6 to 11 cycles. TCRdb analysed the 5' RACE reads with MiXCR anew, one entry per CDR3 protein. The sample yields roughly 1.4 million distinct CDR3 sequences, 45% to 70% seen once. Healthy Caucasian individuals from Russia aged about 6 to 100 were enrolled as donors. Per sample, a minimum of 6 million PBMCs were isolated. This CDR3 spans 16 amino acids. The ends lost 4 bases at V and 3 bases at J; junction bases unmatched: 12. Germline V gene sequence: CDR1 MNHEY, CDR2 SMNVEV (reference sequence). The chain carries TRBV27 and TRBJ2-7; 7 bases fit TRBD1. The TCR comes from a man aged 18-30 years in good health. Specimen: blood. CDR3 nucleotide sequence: TGTGCCAGCAGTTACCTCGCCGGGACAGTTTACTACGAGCAGTACTTC. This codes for CASSYLAGTVYYEQYF.